A single count supports the clone carrying this T cell receptor beta chain. CDR1 and CDR2 from the germline V gene are SEHNR and FQNEAQ (reference sequence). The CDR3 is 16 amino acids. Trimming took off 5 bases at V and 1 base at J, with 18 bases between the two ends. These data come from a study of CD8 T cells in Susac syndrome. The RNA input was about 0.5 to 1 ug, and it was reverse transcribed with random hexamers. TCR beta CDR3 was amplified by immunoSEQ multiplex PCR. This amplification extended across 54 Vbeta and 13 Jbeta segments. TCRdb recomputed calls from the immunoSEQ multiplex PCR reads with MiXCR, one row per CDR3 protein. The table has under 200,000 distinct CDR3 sequences, 94% seen once.

What was sequenced was CD4+ T cells from PBMCs. The sequence derives from a human donor with Susac syndrome. The chain employs TRBV7-9 and TRBJ2-7; D is unclear. CDR3 coding DNA: TGTGCCAGCAGCACCCTCGACGGTCTTGGGTCCTACGAGCAGTACTTC. Translated, it gives CASSTLDGLGSYEQYF.